This TCR beta chain was sequenced during a study of T cell repertoires in cytomegalovirus infection. MiXCR, run by TCRdb on the reads, gives a single entry per CDR3 protein. The table includes 300,000 or so distinct CDR3 sequences, approximately 8.9% detected once. CDR1 SQVTM and CDR2 ANQGSEA come from the germline V gene. CDR3 length: 13 amino acids. J gave up 2 bases and V 8 bases, and 6 bases lay outside the gene matches. This sequence was found in a human donor in good health (CMV status not recorded). Some clones in this sample may be carry-over from other donors' samples. This rearrangement joins TRBV29-1 to TRBJ1-1; 9 bases map to TRBD1. Specimen: PBMCs. This CDR3 reads CSTGQGRNTEAFF. The DNA for the CDR3 is TGCAGCACCGGACAGGGGAGAAACACTGAAGCTTTCTTT.